The next 23 T cell receptor beta chains were all read from a single sample in a study of response to subunit inactivated influenza vaccine. One entry per CDR3 protein, called by TCRdb with MiXCR from the RT-PCR reads. The sample shows about 580,000 distinct CDR3 sequences, approximately 14% of them seen only once. The specimen was PBMCs from blood, collected about 11 days after vaccination. Source of these receptors: a man aged 45-65 years who received an inactivated influenza vaccine.

The V and J genes are TRBV12-3 or TRBV12-4 and TRBJ2-3; D might be TRBD1 or TRBD2, each matching 5 bases. V was cut by 7 bases and J by 1 base, with 18 bases left in between. This CDR3 has 16 amino acids. CDR3 in DNA: TGTGCCAGCACCCGGGGCCAGGGCCCCCGCACAGATACGCAGTATTTT. Translating it yields CASTRGQGPRTDTQYF.

In its sample, this clonotype was seen a few times. The chain joins TRBV18 to TRBJ2-2; 9 bases line up with TRBD1. Germline V gene data show CDR1 as KGHSH and CDR2 as LQKENI. With 4 bases clipped from V and 0 bases from J, the junction kept 15 bases outside the gene matches. The CDR3 contains 20 residues. As DNA, the CDR3 is TGTGCCAGCTCACGACGACAAATTACAGGGGGCGACGCGAACACCGGGGAGCTGTTTTTT. Residues: CASSRRQITGGDANTGELFF.

The gene calls are TRBV15 and TRBJ2-7; D is possibly TRBD1 or TRBD2 (5 bases each). The CDR3 runs to 15 residues. V was clipped by 2 bases and J by 6 bases, with 17 bases between them. The germline V gene has CDR1 LNHNV and CDR2 YYDKDF (reference sequence). In DNA form, the CDR3 reads TGTGCCACCAGCAGACTTGATGGGGGATTGACCGAGCAGTACTTC. Encoded protein: CATSRLDGGLTEQYF.

Only one count was recorded for this clonotype. The gene calls are TRBV6-2 or TRBV6-3 and TRBJ2-1; 8 nucleotides line up with TRBD2. Looked up from germline, CDR1 is MNHEY and CDR2 is SVGEGT. This CDR3 region has 16 residues. The J segment lost 5 bases and the V segment lost 3 bases, leaving 9 bases of the junction unmatched. CDR3 DNA: TGTGCCAGCAGTTATTTCGCGGGGGGCCGGCACAATGAGCAGTTCTTC. It translates to CASSYFAGGRHNEQFF.

The table lists this clonotype with many counts. V usage is TRBV29-1 and J usage is TRBJ2-3; D tentatively fits TRBD1 or TRBD2 (5 bases each). Germline V CDR1 and CDR2: SQVTM, ANQGSEA. V shed 4 bases and J shed 2 bases, with 10 bases lying between them. The CDR3 length is 13 residues. The CDR3: CSVGAGTTDTQYF. The CDR3 nucleotides are TGCAGCGTTGGAGCTGGGACCACAGATACGCAGTATTTT.

V and J are TRBV21-1 and TRBJ1-3; the tabulated D call, TRBD1, remains unverified against the DNA. TRBV21-1 is labeled a pseudogene. The CDR3 is 17 amino acids. DNA of the CDR3: TGTGCCAGCAGCAAAGGGACAGGGACAAACCGAAGAAACACCATATATTTT. It yields the protein CASSKGTGTNRRNTIYF.

V is TRBV9 and J is TRBJ1-1, with D uncertain. The germline CDR1 and CDR2 sequences are SGDLS and YYNGEE. Trimming removed 1 base from V and 1 base from J, with 11 bases in between. This CDR3 comprises 15 residues. The CDR3 DNA reads TGTGCCAGCAGCGTAACAATTGATCCGAACACTGAAGCTTTCTTT. It codes for CASSVTIDPNTEAFF.

This clonotype has a handful of counts. V gene TRBV5-1 combines with J gene TRBJ1-4; 7 bases line up with TRBD1. CDR1 and CDR2 (germline): SGHRS, YFSETQ. The CDR3 runs to 14 residues. V dropped 4 bases and J dropped 8; count of bases not matched to a gene: 8. As DNA, the CDR3 is TGCGCCAGCAGCGACACAGGGGTGGAGGAAAAACTGTTTTTT. Amino acid sequence: CASSDTGVEEKLFF.

The chain employs TRBV6-2 or TRBV6-3 and TRBJ2-7, with no clear D. CDR3 length: 15 residues. Trimming removed 2 bases from V and 3 bases from J, with 14 bases in between. Germline V CDR1 and CDR2: MNHEY, SVGEGT. Here the CDR3 DNA reads TGTGCCAGCAGTTACCGTCTAGTCCGAAGCTACGAGCAGTACTTC. This gives the protein CASSYRLVRSYEQYF.

The sample holds a few counts of this clonotype. V and J are TRBV21-1 and TRBJ1-1; the table's D call of TRBD1 was not tested on the DNA. TRBV21-1 is assigned pseudogene status. The CDR3 covers 15 residues. CDR3 sequence: CASSKVGQKNTEAFF. DNA for the CDR3: TGTGCCAGCAGCAAAGTTGGACAGAAGAACACTGAAGCTTTCTTT.

The gene calls are TRBV5-6 and TRBJ2-7; D is perhaps TRBD1 or TRBD2 (5 bases each). Trimming cost V 2 bases and J 6 bases, with 15 bases left between them. This CDR3 has 14 residues. The germline CDR1 and CDR2 sequences are SGHDT and YYEEEE. The CDR3 here is CASSLGVGAGEQYF. As DNA, the CDR3 is TGTGCCAGCAGCTTAGGTGTCGGGGCAGGCGAGCAGTACTTC.

This clonotype was seen only a few times. The rearrangement uses TRBV29-1 and TRBJ2-6; maybe TRBD1 (6 bases). The CDR3 sequence is 16 residues long. V lost 2 bases and J 0 bases, leaving 11 bases between the germline ends. CDR1 SQVTM and CDR2 ANQGSEA come from the germline V gene. Written as DNA, the CDR3 is TGCAGCGTTGAAAATACAGGGAGCTCTGGGGCCAACGTCCTGACTTTC. Protein sequence: CSVENTGSSGANVLTF.

V and J are TRBV10-3 and TRBJ2-7; D not resolved. From germline, CDR1 is ENHRY and CDR2 SYGVKD. Between the trimmed V and J ends, which lost 4 bases and 3 bases, there was a span of 16 bases. The CDR3 loop spans 15 amino acids. Here the CDR3 reads CAISGPSGTVYEQYF. In nucleotides, the CDR3 is TGTGCCATCAGTGGCCCGTCCGGAACCGTCTACGAGCAGTACTTC.

This chain joins TRBV12-3 or TRBV12-4 and TRBJ2-1, with TRBD2 matching 9 bases. The J segment lost 3 bases and the V segment lost 3 bases, leaving 6 bases of the junction unmatched. The CDR3 is 16 residues long. CDR3 in amino acids: CASSLTRGGHYNEQFF. CDR3 DNA: TGTGCCAGCAGTTTGACGCGGGGGGGCCACTACAATGAGCAGTTCTTC.

V and J are TRBV12-3 or TRBV12-4 and TRBJ2-7; D call uncertain. V was trimmed by 2 bases and J by 6 bases, leaving 17 bases between them. This CDR3 is 15 amino acids long. The CDR3 loop is CASSLKGNGRVEQYF. CDR3 coding DNA: TGTGCCAGCAGTTTAAAAGGGAACGGTCGCGTCGAGCAGTACTTC.

This clonotype was seen a few times. The chain employs TRBV7-8 and TRBJ2-5, with D hard to call. Germline V gene lookup returns CDR1 SGHVS and CDR2 FQNEAQ. This CDR3 is built from 12 residues. V lost 7 bases and J lost 5, with 11 bases in between. CDR3 sequence: CASNRPGETQYF. For the CDR3, the DNA is TGTGCCAGCAACCGGCCTGGGGAGACCCAGTACTTC.

This clonotype was seen repeatedly, ten times or more. V and J are TRBV11-2 and TRBJ2-1; D may match TRBD1 or TRBD2 (5 bases each). The V gene lost 5 bases and the J gene lost 3 bases, with 14 bases spanning the gap. The CDR3 loop spans 15 amino acids. Per the germline V gene, CDR1 is SGHAT and CDR2 is FQNNGV. The CDR3 nucleotides are TGTGCCAGCAGCCTGGGACCGGATAGCTACAATGAGCAGTTCTTC. The encoded protein is CASSLGPDSYNEQFF. Full variable domain (missing parts from reference TRBV11-2 and TRBJ2-1): EAGVAQSPRYKIIEKRQSVAFWCNPISGHATLYWYQQILGQGPKLLIQFQNNGVVDDSQLPKDRFSAERLKGVDSTLKIQPAKLEDSAVYLCASSLGPDSYNEQFFGPGTRLTVL.

This clonotype was seen more than once but under ten times. The chain combines TRBV12-3 or TRBV12-4 with TRBJ2-3; 14 bases agree with TRBD2. The CDR3 is 16 residues long. With V trimmed by 5 bases and J by 5 bases, 6 bases remained unmatched. CDR3: CASSPTSGGAQDTQYF. The CDR3, as DNA: TGTGCCAGCAGTCCGACTAGCGGGGGGGCTCAAGATACGCAGTATTTT.

This chain links TRBV15 with TRBJ2-1, with D possibly TRBD2 on 5 matching bases. CDR3 length: 13 amino acids. The V gene's germline CDR1 is LNHNV and CDR2 YYDKDF (reference sequence). Trimming cost V 4 bases and J 10 bases, with 14 bases left between them. The CDR3, as DNA: TGTGCCACCAGCATCGGGGTGTTAGGGGAGCAGTTCTTC. This translates into CATSIGVLGEQFF.

V is TRBV5-1 and J is TRBJ2-7; D tentatively reads TRBD1 or TRBD2 (5 bases each). Germline CDR1 SGHRS, CDR2 YFSETQ. The V end lost 0 bases, the J end lost 2 bases, and 15 bases lay between the germline ends. The length of the CDR3 is 16 residues. The DNA of the CDR3 is TGCGCCAGCAGCTTGGAACGGGGCGCCCTGACCTACGAGCAGTACTTC. Protein: CASSLERGALTYEQYF.

The table lists this clonotype with many counts. The V and J genes are TRBV2 and TRBJ2-4; 7 positions match TRBD1. The ends lost 3 bases at V and 1 base at J; junction bases unmatched: 9. The CDR3 runs 17 residues. Germline CDR1 is SNHLY and CDR2 is FYNNEI. CDR3 nucleotide sequence: TGTGCCAGCAGTGATCACTTTCGGGACAGCGCCAAAAACATTCAGTACTTC. Translated: CASSDHFRDSAKNIQYF.

This chain links TRBV28 with TRBJ2-1; 16 bases map to TRBD2. The CDR3 spans 18 residues. The germline CDR1 and CDR2 sequences are MDHEN and SYDVKM. With 6 bases clipped from V and 14 bases from J, the junction kept 19 bases outside the gene matches. CDR3 loop: CASSPTGTSGRAKGEKFF. DNA for the CDR3: TGTGCCAGCAGCCCTACCGGGACTAGCGGGAGGGCCAAGGGGGAGAAGTTCTTC.

This clonotype has more than one count but fewer than ten. This chain links TRBV5-1 with TRBJ1-4; 8 nucleotides agree with TRBD1. The germline V gene has CDR1 SGHRS and CDR2 YFSETQ. The CDR3 extends over 15 amino acids. J was trimmed by 3 bases and V by 2 bases; bases with no gene match: 3. In nucleotides, the CDR3 is TGCGCCAGCAGCTTACAGGGGGTCGCTAATGAAAAACTGTTTTTT. Translated: CASSLQGVANEKLFF.